This entry lists 19 T cell receptor beta chains sequenced from one sample in a study of response to subunit inactivated influenza vaccine. One entry per CDR3 protein, called by TCRdb with MiXCR from the RT-PCR reads. Of approximately 170,000 distinct CDR3 sequences in the sample, roughly 12% were seen once. These data also formed part of another study, on T cells expressing NK-cell markers. That publication notes: The TCR beta cDNA came from 5'RACE template switching with UMIs.

The source was CD8+ T cells sorted from PBMCs, collected about 13 days after vaccination. Receptors originate from a man between 45 and 60 years old who received an inactivated influenza vaccine.

By proportion, this clonotype is medium-sized. This chain connects TRBV28 to TRBJ2-1; 7 nucleotides agree with TRBD1. J lost 7 bases, V lost 8 bases, and 11 bases had no gene match. CDR1 is MDHEN, CDR2 SYDVKM, per germline. The CDR3 totals 14 residues. The CDR3 protein is CASASLDRVNEQFF. The CDR3 region has the DNA TGTGCCAGCGCTTCGCTCGACAGGGTAAATGAGCAGTTCTTC. Filled out from reference TRBV28 and TRBJ2-1, the complete variable domain reads DVKVTQSSRYLVKRTGEKVFLECVQDMDHENMFWYRQDPGLGLRLIYFSYDVKMKEKGDIPEGYSVSREKKERFSLILESASTNQTSMYLCASASLDRVNEQFFGPGTRLTVL.

The chain links TRBV29-1 to TRBJ1-1; D is ambiguous. CDR3 length: 11 amino acids. Between the trimmed V and J ends, which lost 4 bases and 4 bases, there was a span of 7 bases. The germline gives CDR1 SQVTM, CDR2 ANQGSEA. CDR3: CSVVLPTEAFF. For the CDR3, the DNA is TGCAGCGTTGTCCTCCCCACTGAAGCTTTCTTT.

V is TRBV10-1 and J is TRBJ2-7; D remains ambiguous. CDR3 length: 14 residues. V lost 3 bases and J 7 bases, leaving 16 bases between the germline ends. CDR1 is WNHNN, CDR2 SYGVQD, per germline (reference sequence). DNA for the CDR3: TGCGCCAGCAGTGATCGCCGCGGTGTGGGGGAGCAGTACTTC. This gives the protein CASSDRRGVGEQYF.

The table lists this clonotype with a few counts. This chain links TRBV25-1 with TRBJ2-2; D ambiguous. V was cut by 0 bases and J by 5 bases, with 4 bases left in between. The length of the CDR3 is 13 residues. Germline CDR1 MGHDK, CDR2 SYGVNS. CDR3 DNA sequence: TGTGCCAGCAGTGAATATGATACCGGGGAGCTGTTTTTT. Its protein product is CASSEYDTGELFF. Looking up the rest from reference TRBV25-1 and TRBJ2-2 gives the full variable domain: EADIYQTPRYLVIGTGKKITLECSQTMGHDKMYWYQQDPGMELHLIHYSYGVNSTEKGDLSSESTVSRIRTEHFPLTLESARPSHTSQYLCASSEYDTGELFFGEGSRLTVL.

V gene TRBV27 combines with J gene TRBJ2-5; 8 bases map to TRBD2. Germline V gives CDR1 MNHEY, CDR2 SMNVEV (reference sequence). The CDR3 spans 14 residues. The J segment lost 2 bases and the V segment lost 6 bases, leaving 5 bases of the junction unmatched. CDR3 nucleotide sequence: TGTGCCAGCAGGGCACTAGCGGAACAAGAGACCCAGTACTTC. Its protein is CASRALAEQETQYF.

CDR3: CASSFTGDRGTTYEQYF. The CDR3 DNA reads TGTGCCAGCAGCTTTACAGGTGACAGGGGAACGACCTACGAGCAGTACTTC. This chain links TRBV7-9 with TRBJ2-7; 8 positions match TRBD1. This CDR3 has 17 amino acids. Germline V gene data show CDR1 as SEHNR and CDR2 as FQNEAQ (reference sequence). Trimming at V came to 3 bases and at J to 2 bases, leaving 12 bases not matched to a gene. The full variable domain, in which reference TRBV7-9 and TRBJ2-7 provide the parts outside the CDR3, is DTGVSQNPRHKITKRGQNVTFRCDPISEHNRLYWYRQTLGQGPEFLTYFQNEAQLEKSRLLSDRFSAERPKGSFSTLEIQRTEQGDSAMYLCASSFTGDRGTTYEQYFGPGTRLTVT.

There are a few counts of this clonotype. The V and J genes are TRBV6-5 and TRBJ2-1; 11 nucleotides agree with TRBD2. Per germline, CDR1 MNHEY and CDR2 SVGAGI. V shed 4 bases and J 2 bases; nucleotides not matched to a gene: 10. There are 18 residues in the CDR3. The CDR3 protein is CASSFPTSGITPYNEQFF. CDR3 bases: TGTGCCAGCAGTTTCCCGACTAGCGGGATTACCCCCTACAATGAGCAGTTCTTC.

Points on this clonotype: The CDR3 end shows no conserved phenylalanine or tryptophan, and so a read error is likely. CDR3 DNA sequence: TGTGCCAGCAGCTTAGCGCTAGGGGACAACTATGGCTACACCGTC. It translates to CASSLALGDNYGYTV. J is TRBJ1-2 and V is TRBV7-9; possibly TRBD1 for D (5 bases). Germline V gene lookup returns CDR1 SEHNR and CDR2 FQNEAQ (reference sequence). This CDR3 is built from 15 residues. Deletions cut 0 bases from V and 2 bases from J, with 10 bases between.

This sequence joins TRBV27 and TRBJ2-6; maybe TRBD1 (6 bases). Looked up from germline, CDR1 is MNHEY and CDR2 is SMNVEV (reference sequence). The CDR3 is 18 residues long. V was clipped by 3 bases and J by 4 bases, with 19 bases between them. The CDR3 DNA follows: TGTGCCAGCAGTTTTATTGTACAGGGTTCGTGGGGGGCCAACGTCCTGACTTTC. It encodes CASSFIVQGSWGANVLTF.

In its sample, this clonotype was seen a few times. The chain employs TRBV12-3 or TRBV12-4 and TRBJ2-7; weak D call: TRBD2 (5 bases). The CDR3 extends over 11 amino acids. The ends were cut back, 3 bases at V and 7 bases at J, with 7 bases in the middle. CDR3 in DNA: TGTGCCAGCAGTTTTTTAGCGGAGCAGTACTTC. The encoded protein is CASSFLAEQYF.

This sequence joins TRBV25-1 and TRBJ2-1, with 8 bases fitting TRBD2. Germline values: CDR1 MGHDK, CDR2 SYGVNS. V lost 2 bases, J lost 6 bases, and 6 bases stayed unmatched. CDR3 length: 15 residues. The CDR3 DNA reads TGTGCCAGCAGTGAAGTTCGGGAGGGGATCAATGAGCAGTTCTTC. This codes for CASSEVREGINEQFF.

This clonotype appeared a few times. The CDR3 DNA follows: TGTGCCAGCAGCTTAGTGGCTCGACCCTACGAGCAGTACTTC. This encodes CASSLVARPYEQYF. The chain recombines TRBV11-2 with TRBJ2-7; D gene unclear. This CDR3 contains 14 residues. Trimming took off 1 base at V and 2 bases at J, with 9 bases between the two ends. Germline assignment: CDR1 SGHAT and CDR2 FQNNGV.

This clonotype has only a few counts. The chain employs TRBV28 and TRBJ2-7, with TRBD1 as a possible D gene (5 bases). Trimming pared 3 bases from V and 6 bases from J, leaving 15 bases between. Per germline, CDR1 MDHEN and CDR2 SYDVKM. The CDR3 has 14 amino acids. The CDR3 region has the DNA TGTGCCAGCAGTTTTTACAAGGGGCAAGGCGAGCAGTACTTC. Its translation is CASSFYKGQGEQYF.

This clonotype was observed a handful of times. This rearrangement joins TRBV27 to TRBJ1-2; maybe TRBD1 (6 bases). There are 16 residues in the CDR3. V was clipped by 5 bases and J by 2 bases, with 18 bases between them. In germline, CDR1 is MNHEY, CDR2 SMNVEV (reference sequence). The CDR3 nucleotides read TGTGCCAGCAGTCCCTACTCGGGGGCCAGAAACTATGGCTACACCTTC. It codes for CASSPYSGARNYGYTF.

This clonotype has ten or more counts. The chain carries TRBV7-8 and TRBJ2-1, with D uncertain. Trimming pared 5 bases from V and 7 bases from J, leaving 6 bases between. Germline assignment: CDR1 SGHVS and CDR2 FQNEAQ. The CDR3 is made up of 11 amino acids. The chain's CDR3 is CASSPWNEQFF. The CDR3 bases are TGTGCCAGCAGCCCCTGGAATGAGCAGTTCTTC.

This chain uses TRBV7-9 with TRBJ1-6; perhaps TRBD1 as D (6 bases). V gave up 5 bases and J gave up 3 bases, with 11 bases separating them. The CDR3 has 15 residues. Germline V gene lookup returns CDR1 SEHNR and CDR2 FQNEAQ (reference sequence). Here the CDR3 reads CASSTMTGYNSPLHF. CDR3 nucleotides: TGTGCCAGCAGCACCATGACAGGCTATAATTCACCCCTCCACTTT.

This clonotype came up many times. The J gene is TRBJ2-1, the V gene TRBV4-2; the match to TRBD2 covers 9 bases. The ends lost 4 bases at V and 2 bases at J; junction bases unmatched: 12. The CDR3 length is 18 residues. Germline V gene sequence: CDR1 LGHNA, CDR2 YNFKEQ. The CDR3 DNA is TGTGCCAGCAGCCCCGGTCCTAGCGGGATCTTAACCTACAATGAGCAGTTCTTC. This translates into CASSPGPSGILTYNEQFF.

This clonotype appeared a few times. The chain couples TRBV20-1 to TRBJ2-1; D call uncertain. This CDR3 contains 11 residues. Germline V gene data show CDR1 as DFQATT and CDR2 as SNEGSKA (reference sequence). V was clipped by 6 bases and J by 3 bases, with 6 bases between them. In DNA form, the CDR3 reads TGCAGTGCGGAGTACTACAATGAGCAGTTCTTC. Its protein is CSAEYYNEQFF.

At least ten counts were recorded for this clonotype. The chain uses TRBV3-1 and TRBJ2-7; TRBD2 aligns across 13 bases. Trimming removed 4 bases from V and 2 bases from J; junction bases left unmatched: 2. The CDR3 loop spans 15 amino acids. CDR1 LGHDT and CDR2 YNNKEL come from the germline V gene (reference sequence). Here the CDR3 DNA reads TGTGCCAGCAGCCCCGGACTAGCGGGAGCCTACGAGCAGTACTTC. The encoded protein is CASSPGLAGAYEQYF.